The sequence of this T cell receptor (beta chain) was determined in a study of blood T cell repertoires in COVID-19. Looking at the study overall: From T cells, B-cell-depleted T cells, or PBMCs came the material, which was cDNA or gDNA.

The table lists this clone with a few counts. Generated by immunoSEQ multiplex PCR, the TCRdb table keeps only in-frame clones and is missing some. The repertoire holds some 220,000 clones, with 70% to 90% as singletons. This TCR came from a man aged 50 or older with acute or convalescent COVID-19. Sequencing was done on a sample of peripheral blood.

The CDR3 loop is CASGSPTGGLAGDRETQYF. CDR3 nucleotide sequence: TGTGCTAGTGGTTCGCCGACAGGGGGCCTAGCGGGAGACAGAGAGACCCAGTACTTC. V and J are TRBV12-5 and TRBJ2-5, with D tentatively TRBD1 or TRBD2 (10 bases each). The germline V and J ends were trimmed by 4 bases and 4 bases, with 28 bases remaining between them. Germline CDR1 LGHNT, CDR2 FRNRAP. The CDR3 is 19 amino acids.